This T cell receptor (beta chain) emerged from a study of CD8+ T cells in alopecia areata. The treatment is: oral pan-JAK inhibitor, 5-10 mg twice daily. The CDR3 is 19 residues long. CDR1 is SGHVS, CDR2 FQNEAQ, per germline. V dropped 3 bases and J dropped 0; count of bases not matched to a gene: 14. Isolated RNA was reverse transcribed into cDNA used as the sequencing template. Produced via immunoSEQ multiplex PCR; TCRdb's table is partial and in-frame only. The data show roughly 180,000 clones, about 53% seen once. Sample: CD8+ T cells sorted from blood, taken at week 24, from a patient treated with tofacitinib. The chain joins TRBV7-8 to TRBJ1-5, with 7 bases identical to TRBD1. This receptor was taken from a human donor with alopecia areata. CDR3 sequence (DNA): TGTGCCAGCAGCTTTCTTCGGGACAGAGAACCACTTAGCAATCAGCCCCAGCATTTT. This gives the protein CASSFLRDREPLSNQPQHF.